This entry concerns a single T cell receptor (beta chain). What it recognizes is unknown. The data are from a study of OX40 agonist ivuxolimab in advanced cancers. The overall study: Every patient in dose escalation had hepatocellular carcinoma, melanoma, renal cell or head and neck cancer.

Assay: immunoSEQ multiplex PCR; the TCRdb copy retains only in-frame clones and omits some. Of 55,000 to 65,000 clones in the sample, 70% to 90% were seen once. This CDR3 contains 13 residues. The V gene's germline CDR1 is LNHDA and CDR2 SQIVND (reference sequence). Unmatched junction bases numbered 5, after V lost 4 bases and J lost 7 bases. Whole-study results and caveats: CD4+ and CD8+ T cells in blood underwent clonal expansion by week 6 at 0.1 to 3.0 mg/kg.

The genes are TRBV19 and TRBJ1-2; 8 nucleotides match TRBD1. The clonotype was recovered from an adult with an advanced solid tumor such as melanoma, head and neck, liver or kidney cancer. This material consisted of CD4+ or CD8+ T cells sorted from blood, taken in a trial of the OX40 agonist ivuxolimab. CDR3 bases: TGTGCCAGTAGTACAGGGGGCACCTCTGGCTACACCTTC. Protein: CASSTGGTSGYTF.